Here is one T cell receptor (beta chain) with its context. This entry comes from a study of blood T cell repertoires in COVID-19. Study-level information: Spain, Italy and the United States supplied samples that represented acute and convalescent COVID-19.

Under the authors' procedure: Reference gene primer amplification in the assay estimated nucleated cell counts. Clones were sequenced by immunoSEQ multiplex PCR, and TCRdb holds only the in-frame ones, with some missing. V, J and clone size are taken as reported in that table, and D and trimming were inferred from the DNA itself. The sample gives some 190,000 clones, roughly 85% of which show up once; roughly 9.7% is in the top ten. The CDR3 has 12 amino acids. With 6 bases removed from V and 3 bases from J, the gap between germline ends came to 9 bases. The V gene's germline CDR1 is MDHEN and CDR2 SYDVKM.

Sequencing input: peripheral blood. The receptor comes from a human donor with active or convalescent COVID-19. The donor label of this sample is uncertain. V and J are TRBV28 and TRBJ2-7, with D uncertain. The CDR3 spells CASRTTVYEQYF. The CDR3 nucleotides read TGTGCCAGCAGGACCACAGTCTACGAGCAGTACTTC.